These 6 T cell receptor beta chains were sequenced from one sample in a study of identical twins. TCRdb called the 5' RACE reads again in MiXCR, with one record for every CDR3 protein. The sample holds around 1.7 million distinct CDR3 sequences, less than 40% seen once. The sequenced material came from cord blood. The source of these receptors is a newborn girl in good health.

The chain carries TRBV6-1 and TRBJ1-1, with D possibly matching TRBD1 (5 bases). Germline-derived CDR1 and CDR2 are MNHNS and SASEGT. The V end was cut by 7 bases, the J end by 0 bases, with 15 bases between. The length of the CDR3 is 15 residues. This CDR3 reads CASNGGAPMNTEAFF. Here the CDR3 DNA reads TGTGCCAGCAACGGAGGGGCACCCATGAACACTGAAGCTTTCTTT.

The gene calls are TRBV20-1 and TRBJ1-5; 7 positions agree with TRBD1. Germline lookup yields CDR1 DFQATT and CDR2 SNEGSKA (reference sequence). Trimming took 6 bases from V and 6 from J; bases not matched to a gene: 8. The CDR3 consists of 13 residues. Here the CDR3 reads CSAPTGSTQPQHF. In DNA form, the CDR3 reads TGCAGTGCACCGACAGGGTCCACTCAGCCCCAGCATTTT.

Worth noting for this clonotype: A read error is possible here, since a much larger clone lies one base away. The J gene is TRBJ2-5, the V gene TRBV13; 12 bases map to TRBD2. V shed 4 bases and J 11 bases; nucleotides not matched to a gene: 11. This CDR3 is built from 15 residues. The germline V gene encodes CDR1 PRHDT and CDR2 FYEKMQ (reference sequence). The CDR3: CASSSETSGRNEQYF. The CDR3 DNA reads TGTGCCAGCAGCTCTGAGACTAGCGGGAGAAATGAGCAGTACTTC.

The genes are TRBV4-1 and TRBJ1-6, with D unresolved. This CDR3 region has 12 residues. The germline gives CDR1 MGHRA, CDR2 YSYEKL. Trimming shortened V by 9 bases and J by 6 bases, and 9 bases separated the two germline ends. The CDR3 DNA follows: TGCGCCAGTTCCGACTTTAATTCACCCCTCCACTTT. Its protein product is CASSDFNSPLHF.

V gene TRBV12-3 or TRBV12-4 combines with J gene TRBJ2-2, with TRBD2 matching 8 bases. V lost 0 bases to trimming and J lost 5 bases; unmatched junction nucleotides: 8. The CDR3 sequence is 17 residues long. The CDR3 DNA reads TGTGCCAGCAGTTTAGCTGCCTCGGGGGGGCTTACCGGGGAGCTGTTTTTT. Protein sequence: CASSLAASGGLTGELFF.

V gene TRBV27 combines with J gene TRBJ2-4; 9 bases align to TRBD1. Germline CDR1 and CDR2: MNHEY and SMNVEV (reference sequence). Losses at the gene ends were 5 bases for V and 1 base for J; bases not matched to a gene: 9. This CDR3 is built from 17 residues. The DNA for the CDR3 is TGTGCCAGCAGTGGACCGGGACAGGGATTTGCCAAAAACATTCAGTACTTC. Translated, it gives CASSGPGQGFAKNIQYF.